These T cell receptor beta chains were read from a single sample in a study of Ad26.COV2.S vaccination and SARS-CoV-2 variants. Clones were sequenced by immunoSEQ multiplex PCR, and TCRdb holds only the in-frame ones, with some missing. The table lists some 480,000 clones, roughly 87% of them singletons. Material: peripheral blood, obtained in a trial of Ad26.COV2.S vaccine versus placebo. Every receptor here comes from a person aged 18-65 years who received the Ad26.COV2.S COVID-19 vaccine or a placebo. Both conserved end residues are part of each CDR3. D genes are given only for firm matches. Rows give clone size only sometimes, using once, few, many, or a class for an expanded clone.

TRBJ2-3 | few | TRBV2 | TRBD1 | TGTGCCAGCAGTGTGTCACCAGGGGGCGTGAATACGCAGTATTTT | CASSVSPGGVNTQYF
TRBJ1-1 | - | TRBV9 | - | TGTGCCAGCAGCGCAGGGAGCCTGAACACTGAAGCTTTCTTT | CASSAGSLNTEAFF
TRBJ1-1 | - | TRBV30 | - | TGTGCCTGGAAAGGGATGAACACTGAAGCTTTCTTT | CAWKGMNTEAFF
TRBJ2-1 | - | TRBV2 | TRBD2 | TGTGCCAGCGCGCTAGCGGATGCCAATGAGCAGTTCTTC | CASALADANEQFF
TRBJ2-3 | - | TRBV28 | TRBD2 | TGTGCCAGCAGACGGAGCGGGAGTGGCGTAGATACGCAGTATTTT | CASRRSGSGVDTQYF
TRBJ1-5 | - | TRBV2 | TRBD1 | TGTGCCTTCCGCGCCGGACAGGGAGAGGGCAATCAGCCCCAGCATTTT | CAFRAGQGEGNQPQHF
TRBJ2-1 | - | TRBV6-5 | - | TGTGCCAGCAGTATCTCGTATACAATGCCGCAGTTCTTC | CASSISYTMPQFF
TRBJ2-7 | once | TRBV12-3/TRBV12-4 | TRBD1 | TGTGCCAGCAGTTTGGGGACAGTTGACGAGCAGTACTTC | CASSLGTVDEQYF
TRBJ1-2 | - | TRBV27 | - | TGTGCCAGCAGTCCCCCGGGAGCCAGAGGCTACACCTTC | CASSPPGARGYTF
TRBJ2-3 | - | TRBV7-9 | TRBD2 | TGTGCCAGCAGCTTTCGGGGGGGAGATACGCAGTATTTT | CASSFRGGDTQYF
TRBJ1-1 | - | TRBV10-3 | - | TGTGCCATCAGGAAGGCCCTCCAGAACACTGAAGCTTTCTTT | CAIRKALQNTEAFF
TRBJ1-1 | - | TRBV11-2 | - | TGTGCCAGCAGCTTCCCTTTGGGGGGCATGAACACTGAAGCTTTCTTT | CASSFPLGGMNTEAFF
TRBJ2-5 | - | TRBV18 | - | TGTGCCAGCTCACCTCACCAAGAGACCCAGTACTTC | CASSPHQETQYF
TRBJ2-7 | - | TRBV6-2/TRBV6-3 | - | TGTGCCAGCAGCCCCCCCCCACGACAGGTTGTCGAGCAGTACTTC | CASSPPPRQVVEQYF
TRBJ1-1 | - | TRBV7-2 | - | TGTGCCAGCAGCTTGGGCAGGCTCAAATCTGAAGCTTTCTTT | CASSLGRLKSEAFF
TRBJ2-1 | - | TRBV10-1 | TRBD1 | TGCGCCAGCAGAGCAGACTCCGGGACAGGGGGAAGAAATGAGCAGTTCTTC | CASRADSGTGGRNEQFF
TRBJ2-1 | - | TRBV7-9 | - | TGTGCCAGCAGGCCCGCCTCCTACAATGAGCAGTTCTTC | CASRPASYNEQFF
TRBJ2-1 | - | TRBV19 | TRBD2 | TGTGCCAGTAGTATGAGTACCCTAGGCGGGACTAGCGGGAGGGCGGGGAATGAGCAGTTCTTC | CASSMSTLGGTSGRAGNEQFF
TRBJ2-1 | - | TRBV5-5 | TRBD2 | TGTGCCAGCAGCTTGGCCTTTAGCGGGAGGGCCAATGAGCAGTTCTTC | CASSLAFSGRANEQFF
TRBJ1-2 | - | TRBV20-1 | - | TGCAGTGCTTGGGGGCGGGATGGCTACACCTTC | CSAWGRDGYTF
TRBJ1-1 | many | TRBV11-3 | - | TGTGCCAGCAGCTTTAACCCCGGGGTGGCGGCTTTCTTT | CASSFNPGVAAFF
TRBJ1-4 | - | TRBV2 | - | TGTGCCAGCAGTGAGGGTAATGAAAAACTGTTTTTT | CASSEGNEKLFF
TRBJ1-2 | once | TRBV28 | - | TGTGCCAGCAGTACCCAGGCCCCGGCGAACTATGGCTACACCTTC | CASSTQAPANYGYTF
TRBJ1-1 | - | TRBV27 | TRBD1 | TGTGCCAGCAGTTGGACAGGGAGGGACACTGAAGCTTTCTTT | CASSWTGRDTEAFF
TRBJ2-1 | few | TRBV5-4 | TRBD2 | TGTGCCAGCAGGGGAATGGGGCTAGCGGGAAACAGTGAGCAGTTCTTC | CASRGMGLAGNSEQFF
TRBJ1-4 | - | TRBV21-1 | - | TGTGCCAGCAGCACCCAGGGGGGGGAAAAACTGTTTTTT | CASSTQGGEKLFF
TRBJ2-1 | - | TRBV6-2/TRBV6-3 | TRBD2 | TGTGCCAGCAGTTACTCTCTAGCGGGAGGGCCCTACAATGAGCAGTTCTTC | CASSYSLAGGPYNEQFF
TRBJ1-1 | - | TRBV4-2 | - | TGTGCCAGCAGCCAAGAACGGGGAGATGAAGCTTTCTTT | CASSQERGDEAFF
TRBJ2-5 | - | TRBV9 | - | TGTGCCAGCAGCGTAGGGGTAGGAGGAGAGACCCAGTACTTC | CASSVGVGGETQYF
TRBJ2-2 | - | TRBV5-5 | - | TGTGCCAGCAGCTTGGTTGCAGGGACCGGGGAGCTGTTTTTT | CASSLVAGTGELFF
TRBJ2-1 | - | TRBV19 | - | TGTGCCAGTAGTATAGCGGCAGGGGCGGGAAATGAGCAGTTCTTC | CASSIAAGAGNEQFF
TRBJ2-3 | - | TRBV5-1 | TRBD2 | TGCGCCAGCACGCTAGCGGGAGTCAGCACAGATACGCAGTATTTT | CASTLAGVSTDTQYF
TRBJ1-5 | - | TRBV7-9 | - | TGTGCCAGCAGCTTTGGGATGGACAAACTTACGAATCAGCCCCAGCATTTT | CASSFGMDKLTNQPQHF
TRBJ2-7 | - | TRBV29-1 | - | TGCAGCGTTGAAGTAACAGCTAAGCAGTACTTC | CSVEVTAKQYF
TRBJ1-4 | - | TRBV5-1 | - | TGCGCCAGCAGCTATACAGGGTTGGGGGAAAAACTGTTTTTT | CASSYTGLGEKLFF
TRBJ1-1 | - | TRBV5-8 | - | TGTGCCAGCAGCCCCACAATCGGTACACACACTGAAGCTTTCTTT | CASSPTIGTHTEAFF
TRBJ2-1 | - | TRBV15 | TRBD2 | TGTGCCACCAGCAGAGATACTAGCGGGGGGGATGAGCAGTTCTTC | CATSRDTSGGDEQFF
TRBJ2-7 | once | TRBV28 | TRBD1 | TGTGCCAGCAGTAAACATGGACAGGGGGGCTACGAGCAGTACTTC | CASSKHGQGGYEQYF
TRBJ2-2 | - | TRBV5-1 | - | TGCGCCAGCAGCGGGCCGGGACTGGGCCTTGTTGGCGGGGAGCTGTTTTTT | CASSGPGLGLVGGELFF
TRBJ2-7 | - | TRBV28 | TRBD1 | TGTGCCAGCAGTTCCTCCGGGACAGGGGTCTACGAGCAGTACTTC | CASSSSGTGVYEQYF
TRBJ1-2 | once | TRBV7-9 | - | TGTGCCAGCAGCTTAGTGCAGGGTAGTCCCGTCTATGGCTACACCTTC | CASSLVQGSPVYGYTF
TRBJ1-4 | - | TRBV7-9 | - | TGTGCCAGCAGTAACGTCCTGGCTAATGAAAAACTGTTTTTT | CASSNVLANEKLFF
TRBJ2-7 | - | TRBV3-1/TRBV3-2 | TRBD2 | TGTGCCAGCAGCCATGGCGGGAGCTACGAGCAGTACTTC | CASSHGGSYEQYF